Listed below are T cell receptor beta chains from one sample, sequenced in a study of CD8 T cells in ankylosing spondylitis. Each CDR3 protein gets one entry after TCRdb re-called the 5' RACE reads with MiXCR. The table records some 800,000 distinct CDR3 sequences, about 10% of them present only once. Source material: blood, either unsorted or a sorted T cell fraction (not recorded which). The source is a male donor with ankylosing spondylitis. Each CDR3 is given with its conserved first and last residue. D genes are given only for firm matches. Some rows mark clone size as missing; the rest say once, few, many or name a class of expanded clone.

few	TRBJ2-5	TRBV4-3	.	TGCGCCAGCAGCCAAGAGGCGACTCCGGAGGGGACCCAGTACTTC	CASSQEATPEGTQYF
.	TRBJ2-5	TRBV28	TRBD2	TGTGCCAGCAGTTTGACTAGCAGGAGGGCAGAGACCCAGTACTTC	CASSLTSRRAETQYF
.	TRBJ1-1	TRBV6-5	.	TGTGCCAGCAGTTACCCGGGACACGCTTTCTTT	CASSYPGHAFF
few	TRBJ1-3	TRBV20-1	TRBD1	TGCAGTGCTAGAGATCAGGGGGCCTTTGGAAACACCATATATTTT	CSARDQGAFGNTIYF
many	TRBJ2-5	TRBV7-6	.	TGTGCCAGCAGCTCTCGGATGAACCAAGAGACCCAGTACTTC	CASSSRMNQETQYF
many	TRBJ2-3	TRBV20-1	.	TGCAGTGCTGAAGGCCTGGGGGGAGATACGCAGTATTTT	CSAEGLGGDTQYF
many	TRBJ1-5	TRBV12-3/TRBV12-4	TRBD1	TGTGCCAGCAGTTTGGGGGCAGGGGGCAGGAGTCAGCCCCAGCATTTT	CASSLGAGGRSQPQHF
.	TRBJ1-2	TRBV20-1	.	TGCAGTGCTAGATCGGACGGTAACTATGGCTACACCTTC	CSARSDGNYGYTF
.	TRBJ1-3	TRBV20-1	.	TGCAGTGCCCCACCTGGGAATGGAAACACCATATATTTT	CSAPPGNGNTIYF
once	TRBJ2-7	TRBV6-2/TRBV6-3	.	TGTGCCAGCACTTACAATTATCTCCTAGGCGAGCAGTACTTC	CASTYNYLLGEQYF
.	TRBJ1-4	TRBV20-1	TRBD1	TGCAGTGCTAAGAGTACAGGGGTAAATGAAAAACTGTTTTTT	CSAKSTGVNEKLFF
few	TRBJ2-7	TRBV29-1	TRBD2	TGCAGCGTGGGACTAGCGGGAGCCCCCGAGCAGTACTTC	CSVGLAGAPEQYF
.	TRBJ1-5	TRBV5-5	.	TGTGCCAGCAGCTTGTTGCTCAGGAGGGGGGACGATCAGCCCCAGCATTTT	CASSLLLRRGDDQPQHF
.	TRBJ2-4	TRBV5-1	.	TGCGCCAGCAGCCAATCGACAGACCAAAACATTCAGTACTTC	CASSQSTDQNIQYF
few	TRBJ2-2	TRBV6-5	TRBD2	TGTGCCAGCAGTTACTCTTCGGCTAGCGGGAGCACCGGGGAGCTGTTTTTT	CASSYSSASGSTGELFF
.	TRBJ2-7	TRBV6-1	TRBD1	TGTGCCAGCAGTACCGCAGGGGGCTCCTACGAGCAGTACTTC	CASSTAGGSYEQYF
.	TRBJ1-4	TRBV5-1	.	TGCGCCAGCAGCTTGGTGGTGACAAGCGTACGGGAAAAACTGTTTTTT	CASSLVVTSVREKLFF
few	TRBJ2-7	TRBV10-3	TRBD2	TGTGCCATCACCCGCGGGACTAGCGGTTCCTACGAGCAGTACTTC	CAITRGTSGSYEQYF
few	TRBJ1-6	TRBV4-1	.	TGCGCCAGCAGCCAAGCAGTGGTTAATTCACCCCTCCACTTT	CASSQAVVNSPLHF
.	TRBJ1-6	TRBV12-3/TRBV12-4	.	TGTGCCAGCAGGACGGCAGGGCCCATTTCTTCACCCCTCCACTTT	CASRTAGPISSPLHF
few	TRBJ2-7	TRBV4-1	TRBD2	TGCGCCAGCAGCCAAGATTGGCTAGCGGGAGGCGAGCAGTACTTC	CASSQDWLAGGEQYF
few	TRBJ2-7	TRBV10-3	.	TGTGCCATCAGTGAGTCACGGGAACTCTACGAGCAGTACTTC	CAISESRELYEQYF
.	TRBJ2-4	TRBV7-2	.	TGTGCCAGCAGCTTAGCCCCGCGTCACGACAGAAGCTTC	CASSLAPRHDRSF
.	TRBJ2-7	TRBV7-2	TRBD2	TGTGCCAGCAGCCCCGGGAGGACTAGAGGCGAGCAGTACTTC	CASSPGRTRGEQYF
.	TRBJ2-2	TRBV5-5	.	TGTGCCAGCAGGCCAGGGATAATGAACACCGGGGAGCTGTTTTTT	CASRPGIMNTGELFF
many	TRBJ1-1	TRBV12-3/TRBV12-4	.	TGTGCCAGCAGTTTAGCGGACCGGTCGTTCTACACTGAAGCTTTCTTT	CASSLADRSFYTEAFF
many	TRBJ2-3	TRBV20-1	TRBD1	TGCAGTGCGTCGGGCAGGACAGGGGGGTTTTGGGATACGCAGTATTTT	CSASGRTGGFWDTQYF
few	TRBJ2-5	TRBV5-1	.	TGCGCCAGCAGCTTGTCGGGGGATGAGACCCAGTACTTC	CASSLSGDETQYF
few	TRBJ1-2	TRBV6-5	.	TGTGCCAGCAGTTATCTTACGGGGGCCTATGGCTACACCTTC	CASSYLTGAYGYTF
.	TRBJ1-2	TRBV7-2	.	TGTGCCAGCAGCCCGAGGGGGGGCCGGGGGTACTATGGCTACACCTTC	CASSPRGGRGYYGYTF
many	TRBJ1-6	TRBV5-5	.	TGTGCCAGCAGCTGGGGGGCAGCTAGCAATTCACCCCTCCACTTT	CASSWGAASNSPLHF
many	TRBJ2-3	TRBV5-1	.	TGCGCCAGCAGCTCAACGGGTTGGTCAGATACGCAGTATTTT	CASSSTGWSDTQYF
.	TRBJ1-2	TRBV6-1	TRBD1	TGTGCCAGCAGTCTCCATGGACAGGCTGTTGGTGGCTACACCTTC	CASSLHGQAVGGYTF